This entry describes one T cell receptor (beta chain). Antigen unknown. This sample stems from a study of T-cell memory formation after mild COVID-19. Study in general: Largely donor-specific sequence clusters came from a couple of donors.

Whole-study results and caveats: Later expanders leaned CD4+, whereas day 15 to 85 contracting clones were balanced CD4/CD8. Clones which contracted sat mainly in CM and EM if CD4+, and in EMRA if CD8+. Cross-reactive memory apparently joined, as some responding clones appeared in pre-infection memory.

CDR1 is SGHVS and CDR2 is FQNEAQ in the germline V gene. Trimming took 5 bases from V and 3 from J, leaving 20 bases between them. The CDR3 has 16 residues. TCRdb re-analysed the 5' RACE reads in MiXCR, keeping a single row per CDR3 protein. Of 400,000 or so distinct CDR3 sequences listed, 20% were seen once; the top ten hold 7.5% to 10%. The sequence derives from an adult woman who had mild COVID-19 (a few samples of this study predate the infection). Cell type and time point are not known. The source material was PBMCs or a T cell subset sorted from them (not recorded which). The gene calls are TRBV7-8 and TRBJ2-7, with D hard to call. The CDR3 loop reads CASSPHRLVRVYEQYF. CDR3 nucleotides: TGTGCCAGCAGCCCCCACCGGTTGGTTAGAGTCTACGAGCAGTACTTC.